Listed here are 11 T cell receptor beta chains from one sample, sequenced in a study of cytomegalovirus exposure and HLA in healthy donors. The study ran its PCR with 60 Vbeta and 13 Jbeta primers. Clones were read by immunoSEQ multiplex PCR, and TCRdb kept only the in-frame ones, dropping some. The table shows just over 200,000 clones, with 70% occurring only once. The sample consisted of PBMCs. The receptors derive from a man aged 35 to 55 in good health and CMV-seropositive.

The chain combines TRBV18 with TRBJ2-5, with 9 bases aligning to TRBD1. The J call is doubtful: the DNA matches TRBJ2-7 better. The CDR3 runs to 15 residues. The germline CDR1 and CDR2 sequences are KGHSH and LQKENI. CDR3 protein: CASSPGQGDTYEQYF. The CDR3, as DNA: TGTGCCAGCTCACCGGGACAGGGTGATACCTACGAGCAGTACTTC.

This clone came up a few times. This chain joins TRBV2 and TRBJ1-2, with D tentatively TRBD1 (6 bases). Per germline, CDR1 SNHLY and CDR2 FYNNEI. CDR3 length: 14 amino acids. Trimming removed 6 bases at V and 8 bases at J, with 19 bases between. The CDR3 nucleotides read TGTGCCAGCAGAAGGGAACAGGGAAGGGAAGGCTACACCTTC. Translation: CASRREQGREGYTF.

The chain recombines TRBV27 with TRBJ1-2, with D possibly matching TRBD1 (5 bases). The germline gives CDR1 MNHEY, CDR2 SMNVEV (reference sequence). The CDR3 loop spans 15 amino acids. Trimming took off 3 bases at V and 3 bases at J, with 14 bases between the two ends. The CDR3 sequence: CASSFSGLGYYGYTF. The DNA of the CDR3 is TGTGCCAGCAGTTTCTCGGGACTCGGCTACTATGGCTACACCTTC.

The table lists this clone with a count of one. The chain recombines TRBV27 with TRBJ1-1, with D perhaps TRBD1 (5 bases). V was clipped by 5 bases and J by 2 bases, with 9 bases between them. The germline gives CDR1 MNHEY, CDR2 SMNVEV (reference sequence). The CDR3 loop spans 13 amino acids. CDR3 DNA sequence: TGTGCCAGCAGTCGAACAGGAAACACTGAAGCTTTCTTT. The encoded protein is CASSRTGNTEAFF.

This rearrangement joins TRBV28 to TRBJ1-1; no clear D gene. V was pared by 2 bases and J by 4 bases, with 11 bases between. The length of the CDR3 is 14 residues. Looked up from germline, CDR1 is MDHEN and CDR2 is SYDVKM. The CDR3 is CASSLGGLGTEAFF. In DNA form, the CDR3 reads TGTGCCAGCAGTTTAGGAGGGCTGGGCACTGAAGCTTTCTTT.

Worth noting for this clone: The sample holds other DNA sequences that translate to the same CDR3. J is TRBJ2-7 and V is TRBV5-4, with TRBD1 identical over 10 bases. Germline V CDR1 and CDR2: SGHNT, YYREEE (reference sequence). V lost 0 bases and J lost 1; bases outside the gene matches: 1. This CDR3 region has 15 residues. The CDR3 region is CASSLGQGASYEQYF. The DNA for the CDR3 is TGTGCCAGCAGCTTGGGACAGGGGGCGTCCTACGAGCAGTACTTC. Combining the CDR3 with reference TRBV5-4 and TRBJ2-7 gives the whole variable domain ETGVTQSPTHLIKTRGQQVTLRCSSQSGHNTVSWYQQALGQGPQFIFQYYREEENGRGNFPPRFSGLQFPNYSSELNVNALELDDSALYLCASSLGQGASYEQYFGPGTRLTVT.

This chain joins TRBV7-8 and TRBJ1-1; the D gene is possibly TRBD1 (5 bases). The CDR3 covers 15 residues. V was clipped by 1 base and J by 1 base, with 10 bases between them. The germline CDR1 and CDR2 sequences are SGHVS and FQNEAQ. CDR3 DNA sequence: TGTGCCAGCAGCTTAGGGGGGGGAGGGAACACTGAAGCTTTCTTT. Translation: CASSLGGGGNTEAFF. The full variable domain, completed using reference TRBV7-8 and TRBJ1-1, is GAGVSQSPRYKVAKRGQDVALRCDPISGHVSLFWYQQALGQGPEFLTYFQNEAQLDKSGLPSDRFFAERPEGSVSTLKIQRTQQEDSAVYLCASSLGGGGNTEAFFGQGTRLTVV.

The CDR3 loop is CASSLRGAEGTQYF. The CDR3 bases are TGTGCCAGCAGCTTGCGGGGGGCCGAAGGTACGCAGTATTTT. The V call is TRBV5-4, the J call TRBJ2-3, with D possibly matching TRBD2 (7 bases). CDR3 length: 14 amino acids. Germline CDR1 reads SGHNT; CDR2 reads YYREEE (reference sequence). Trimming took off 1 base at V and 8 bases at J, with 14 bases between the two ends. Together with reference TRBV5-4 and TRBJ2-3, the CDR3 gives the full variable domain: ETGVTQSPTHLIKTRGQQVTLRCSSQSGHNTVSWYQQALGQGPQFIFQYYREEENGRGNFPPRFSGLQFPNYSSELNVNALELDDSALYLCASSLRGAEGTQYFGPGTRLTVL.

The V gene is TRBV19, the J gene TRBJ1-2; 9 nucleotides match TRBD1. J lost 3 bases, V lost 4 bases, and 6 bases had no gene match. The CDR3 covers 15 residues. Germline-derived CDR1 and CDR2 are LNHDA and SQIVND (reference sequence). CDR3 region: CASSSPGQGDYGYTF. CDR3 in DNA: TGTGCCAGTAGTAGCCCGGGACAGGGTGACTATGGCTACACCTTC.

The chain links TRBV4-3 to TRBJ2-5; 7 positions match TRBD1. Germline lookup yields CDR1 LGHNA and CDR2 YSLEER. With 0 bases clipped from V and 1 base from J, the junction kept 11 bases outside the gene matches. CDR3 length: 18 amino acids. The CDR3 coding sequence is TGCGCCAGCAGCCAAGATCTAGTAGGGGGCGAGTCCCAAGAGACCCAGTACTTC. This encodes CASSQDLVGGESQETQYF.

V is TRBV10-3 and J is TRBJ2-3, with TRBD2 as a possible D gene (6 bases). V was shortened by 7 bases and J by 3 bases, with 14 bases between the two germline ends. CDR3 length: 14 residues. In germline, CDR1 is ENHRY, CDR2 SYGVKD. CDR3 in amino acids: CAIKDGGFTDTQYF. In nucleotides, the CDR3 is TGTGCCATCAAGGACGGGGGATTTACAGATACGCAGTATTTT.